This T cell receptor beta chain was retrieved from a study of early T cells in non-severe SARS-CoV-2 infection. On the study more broadly: The sequenced material was bulk RNA from unsorted whole blood, and its chains were unpaired.

With 6 bases clipped from V and 7 bases from J, the junction kept 12 bases outside the gene matches. CDR3 size: 16 residues. Per the germline V gene, CDR1 is MDHEN and CDR2 is SYDVKM. This clonotype appeared a few times. Its antigen is unidentified. Points from the study as a whole: The VDJdb matching leaned toward anti-spike CD8 responses and overlooked private and CD4 specificities.

Unique molecular identifiers were attached to individual cDNA molecules. One entry per CDR3 protein, called by TCRdb with MiXCR from the 5' RACE reads. The top ten clones hold more than 9% of a sample with about 49,000 distinct CDR3 sequences, about an eighth of them seen once. The chain links TRBV28 to TRBJ2-1, with 10 bases lining up with TRBD1. The material sequenced was whole blood. The sequence derives from an adult who was a healthcare worker with PCR-confirmed SARS-CoV-2 infection or an uninfected control (not recorded which). The CDR3 reads CASRYGTGVRSNEQFF. In DNA form, the CDR3 reads TGTGCCAGCAGGTACGGGACAGGGGTTCGATCGAATGAGCAGTTCTTC. The entire variable domain, with the rest obtained from reference TRBV28 and TRBJ2-1, is as follows: DVKVTQSSRYLVKRTGEKVFLECVQDMDHENMFWYRQDPGLGLRLIYFSYDVKMKEKGDIPEGYSVSREKKERFSLILESASTNQTSMYLCASRYGTGVRSNEQFFGPGTRLTVL.